This T cell receptor beta chain was retrieved from a study of blood T cell repertoires in COVID-19. Study at large: PBMCs, B-cell-depleted T cells, or T cells were the source of the cDNA or gDNA that made up the material.

Authors' methods: How many nucleated cells were present was estimated from reference gene primer amplification. Here immunoSEQ multiplex PCR was the method, and the copy in TCRdb shows in-frame clones only, minus some. The DNA gave D and trimming, while V, J and clone size come from that table. The sample includes 250,000 to 350,000 clones, over 75% seen only once; the top ten take 7.8%. The germline V gene has CDR1 LNHDA and CDR2 SQIVND (reference sequence). V lost 10 bases, J lost 0 bases, and 18 bases lay in between. The CDR3 is made up of 15 amino acids. Sequencing was carried out using peripheral blood. The rearrangement links TRBV19 to TRBJ1-1, with D unclear. This receptor was taken from a woman in her forties or fifties who had recovered from COVID-19. This chain's CDR3 is CATSRTGLMNTEAFF. As DNA, the CDR3 is TGTGCCACCTCCCGGACTGGGCTCATGAACACTGAAGCTTTCTTT.